The T cell receptor (beta chain) under discussion was sequenced for a study of control samples from healthy donors and cancer patients. With 4 bases removed from V and 0 bases from J, the gap between germline ends came to 11 bases. The length of the CDR3 is 15 residues. Germline lookup yields CDR1 SGHNT and CDR2 YYREEE (reference sequence). Some clones are missing from TCRdb's copy, which holds only in-frame ones; the method was immunoSEQ multiplex PCR. Found here are around 120,000 clones, approximately 90% of them singletons; the top ten hold 6% to 8.5%. The chain recombines TRBV5-4 with TRBJ1-3, with D possibly being TRBD1 (5 bases). The sequenced sample was blood. This clonotype was sampled from a woman aged 18-35 years in good health. The CDR3 here is CASSSGTSSGNTIYF. CDR3 in DNA: TGTGCCAGCAGCAGCGGGACGAGCTCTGGAAACACCATATATTTT.